The clone carrying this TCR beta chain has just one count. The assay was immunoSEQ multiplex PCR, and TCRdb's table has in-frame clones only and misses some. The data hold around 190,000 clones, with almost 95% observed a single time. V lost 8 bases to trimming and J lost 4 bases; unmatched junction nucleotides: 7. This CDR3 spans 13 amino acids. Germline loops: CDR1 MNHEY, CDR2 SVGAGI. The data originate from a study of T cell responses to AZD1222 COVID-19 vaccine. Specimen: peripheral blood, collected on day 0 of AZD1222 vaccination. This TCR was recovered from an adult in good health. V is TRBV6-5 and J is TRBJ1-2; 7 bases are a match to TRBD1. The CDR3 DNA is TGTGCCAGCCAACCACAGGGGCCCTATGGCTACACCTTC. Amino acids: CASQPQGPYGYTF.